The clone carrying this TCR beta chain was found a few times. From the PCR reads, TCRdb re-called clones with MiXCR. Found here are tens of thousands of clones, roughly 17% of them singletons; the top ten hold 5.5% to 7.5%. Until they underwent thyroid surgery, no patient had received any treatment. This entry belongs to a study of metastatic and nonmetastatic thyroid tumors. Germline-derived CDR1 and CDR2 are LGHNT and FRNRAP. Between the trimmed V and J ends, which lost 1 base and 10 bases, there was a span of 14 bases. The CDR3 has 14 residues. The rearrangement joins TRBV12-5 to TRBJ1-5; D remains ambiguous. The clonotype originates from a male donor with papillary thyroid cancer or a benign thyroid nodule (not recorded which). Some clones in this sample may be carry-over from other donors' samples. The sample taken for sequencing was blood. The CDR3 DNA is TGTGCTAGTGGTTTGGGAGAGGATGCTTCTCCCCAGCATTTT. Its translation: CASGLGEDASPQHF.